This record concerns one T cell receptor beta chain sequence. The sample originates from a study of T cells in tuberculosis. Using immunoSEQ multiplex PCR, the repertoire was profiled, and TCRdb retains in-frame clones only, with some absent. The sample holds tens of thousands of clones; under 95% are singletons and the top ten take over 1.5%. After thawing and overnight rest, PBMC were stained with GMM-loaded CD1B tetramer, viability dye and anti-CD3 for sorting. C32 glucose monomycolate from Rhodococcus equi was loaded onto the CD1B tetramers. The V end lost 6 bases, the J end lost 0 bases, and 18 bases lay between the germline ends. CDR3 length equals 18 residues. The V gene's germline CDR1 is LNHDA and CDR2 SQIVND (reference sequence).

V usage is TRBV19 and J usage is TRBJ2-6, with unresolved D. The receptor comes from an adult woman with latent tuberculosis. Sequenced: CD1b-GMM tetramer-negative cells sorted from PBMCs. In nucleotides, the CDR3 is TGTGCCAGTAGCCTCGGCGCGGTCACTTACTCTGGGGCCAACGTCCTGACTTTC. It specifies CASSLGAVTYSGANVLTF.